One sample yielded the 25 T cell receptor beta chains listed below, sequenced in a study of Graves' ophthalmopathy and Graves' hyperthyroidism. Amplification of the TCR beta CDR3 regions used RNA transcripts (as template). An initial RT-PCR round employing HTBI primers preceded a second-round multiplex PCR. TCRdb fed the multiplex PCR reads into MiXCR, producing one record per CDR3 protein. The sample contains 400,000 to 450,000 distinct CDR3 sequences, 20% to 25% of which appear only once. Sequenced sample: peripheral blood. These receptors were collected from a woman under 30 with stable Graves' hyperthyroidism.

This clonotype was counted at least ten times. The J gene is TRBJ1-2, the V gene TRBV7-2; D might be TRBD1 (5 bases). The CDR3 contains 14 residues. Looked up from germline, CDR1 is SGHTA and CDR2 is FQGNSA. Trimming cost V 2 bases and J 4 bases, with 11 bases left between them. The CDR3 coding sequence is TGTGCCAGCAGCTTACAGGGCATGCTCTATGGCTACACCTTC. It encodes CASSLQGMLYGYTF.

The sample holds one count of this clonotype. The chain has TRBV24-1 and TRBJ2-5, with D uncertain. From germline, CDR1 is KGHDR and CDR2 SFDVKD. Trimming removed 8 bases at V and 6 bases at J, with 9 bases between. The CDR3 contains 11 residues. The CDR3 DNA follows: TGTGCCACCATGAAGGGTCAGACCCAGTACTTC. Residues: CATMKGQTQYF.

The chain has TRBV27 and TRBJ2-5, with a weak D call TRBD1 (6 bases). Trimming left V 6 bases short and J 5 bases short, with 22 bases between. From germline, CDR1 is MNHEY and CDR2 SMNVEV (reference sequence). This CDR3 contains 16 residues. In DNA, the CDR3 is TGTGCCAGCAGCTGGGGGCCAGGCACCCCCCGGGAGACCCAGTACTTC. Translated: CASSWGPGTPRETQYF.

This clonotype occurred many times. V is TRBV13 and J is TRBJ1-1; D is unresolved. With 5 bases removed from V and 2 bases from J, the gap between germline ends came to 9 bases. Germline lookup yields CDR1 PRHDT and CDR2 FYEKMQ (reference sequence). There are 13 residues in the CDR3. For the CDR3, the DNA is TGTGCCAGCAGCCCCCCAGGAAACACTGAAGCTTTCTTT. It specifies CASSPPGNTEAFF.

This clonotype was observed many times. CDR3 sequence: CASSYSSGRGGYTF. The CDR3 DNA is TGTGCCAGCAGTTACTCATCCGGGAGAGGTGGCTACACCTTC. The chain carries TRBV6-5 and TRBJ1-2; no reliable D call. Germline assignment: CDR1 MNHEY and CDR2 SVGAGI. Trimming shortened V by 0 bases and J by 7 bases, and 12 bases separated the two germline ends. This CDR3 region has 14 residues.

This clonotype was detected many times. The chain recombines TRBV12-5 with TRBJ2-5; D tentatively fits TRBD1 or TRBD2 (5 bases each). CDR3 size: 15 residues. V lost 4 bases, J lost 5 bases, and 17 bases lay in between. Germline V gene lookup returns CDR1 LGHNT and CDR2 FRNRAP. DNA of the CDR3: TGTGCTAGTGGTTACCGCCTAGGGGAGAGGGAGACCCAGTACTTC. This gives the protein CASGYRLGERETQYF.

This clonotype was observed many times. The chain couples TRBV20-1 to TRBJ1-5; D may be TRBD1 (5 bases). The CDR3 consists of 13 residues. CDR1 is DFQATT and CDR2 is SNEGSKA in the germline V gene (reference sequence). With 1 base removed from V and 6 bases from J, the gap between germline ends came to 10 bases. The CDR3 region is CSARGGEFQPQHF. DNA for the CDR3: TGCAGTGCTAGAGGGGGCGAATTTCAGCCCCAGCATTTT.

At least ten counts were recorded for this clonotype. The gene calls are TRBV20-1 and TRBJ1-2; 7 bases are a match to TRBD1. The CDR3 consists of 13 residues. The V and J ends lost 0 bases and 8 bases, in that order; junction bases with no gene match: 6. CDR1 is DFQATT, CDR2 SNEGSKA, per germline (reference sequence). The CDR3, as DNA: TGCAGTGCTAGAGAGACAGGGATTTTGGGCTACACCTTC. Amino acids: CSARETGILGYTF.

The chain recombines TRBV3-1 with TRBJ2-2; TRBD2 aligns across 9 bases. This CDR3 contains 21 residues. CDR1 and CDR2 (germline): LGHDT, YNNKEL (reference sequence). Losses at the gene ends were 4 bases for V and 5 bases for J; bases not matched to a gene: 23. The DNA for the CDR3 is TGTGCCAGCAGCCCGACTAGCGGAGTCGGCACCGGGGAGCTAGCGACCGGGGAGCTGTTTTTT. Its translation is CASSPTSGVGTGELATGELFF. Combining the CDR3 with reference TRBV3-1 and TRBJ2-2 gives the whole variable domain DTAVSQTPKYLVTQMGNDKSIKCEQNLGHDTMYWYKQDSKKFLKIMFSYNNKELIINETVPNRFSPKSPDKAHLNLHINSLELGDSAVYFCASSPTSGVGTGELATGELFFGEGSRLTVL.

The chain recombines TRBV6-1 with TRBJ1-2; TRBD1 matches 7 bases. The V gene's germline CDR1 is MNHNS and CDR2 SASEGT. The CDR3 length is 14 residues. The V gene end was trimmed by 4 bases and the J gene end by 4 bases; junction bases not matched to a gene: 6. The DNA for the CDR3 is TGTGCCAGCAGTGTATACAGGGGAAGCTATGGCTACACCTTC. Translation: CASSVYRGSYGYTF.

This clonotype was found many times. The V gene is TRBV12-3 or TRBV12-4, the J gene TRBJ2-5; no clear D gene. V shed 0 bases and J shed 5 bases, with 13 bases lying between them. This CDR3 is 15 amino acids long. This CDR3 reads CASSLARLARETQYF. The CDR3 DNA follows: TGTGCCAGCAGTTTAGCGCGGTTAGCTCGGGAGACCCAGTACTTC.

Note on this clonotype: The junction shows a germline mismatch at one end, possibly a read error. The gene calls are TRBV6-1 and TRBJ2-7; maybe TRBD2 (5 bases). Germline V gene sequence: CDR1 MNHNS, CDR2 SASEGT. This CDR3 contains 14 residues. CDR3 sequence: CASSLALNGNDQYF. CDR3 nucleotides: TGTGCCAGCAGTCTAGCCCTCAATGGTAACGATCAGTACTTC.

This clonotype was counted ten times or more. V usage is TRBV6-1 and J usage is TRBJ1-1; no definite D call. CDR1 MNHNS and CDR2 SASEGT come from the germline V gene. This CDR3 is 13 amino acids long. V was trimmed by 6 bases and J by 1 base, leaving 9 bases between them. The CDR3 sequence is CASRSRANTEAFF. The CDR3 DNA reads as TGTGCCAGCAGGAGCAGAGCGAACACTGAAGCTTTCTTT.

The sample holds a few counts of this clonotype. The chain carries TRBV30 and TRBJ2-5; D remains unclear. CDR3 length: 11 residues. In germline, CDR1 is GTSNPN, CDR2 SVGIG (reference sequence). The V and J ends lost 4 bases and 1 base respectively, with 4 bases between them. CDR3 in DNA: TGTGCCTGGACCTCCCAAGAGACCCAGTACTTC. Translation: CAWTSQETQYF.

Notes on this clonotype: A much larger clone sits a single nucleotide away, making a read error possible. The V and J genes are TRBV30 and TRBJ2-7, with 7 nucleotides matching TRBD2. V shed 8 bases and J 4 bases; nucleotides not matched to a gene: 5. From germline, CDR1 is GTSNPN and CDR2 SVGIG (reference sequence). This CDR3 is 11 amino acids long. The CDR3 coding sequence is TGTGCCCACGCGGGAGCTTACGAGCAGTACTTC. This codes for CAHAGAYEQYF.

There are a few counts of this clonotype. The rearrangement joins TRBV5-1 to TRBJ2-7; 12 bases are shared with TRBD1. The germline V gene has CDR1 SGHRS and CDR2 YFSETQ. V lost 2 bases, J lost 9 bases, and 6 bases stayed unmatched. The CDR3 extends over 14 amino acids. In DNA form, the CDR3 reads TGCGCCAGCAGCTTCCGGGACAGGGGGCAGGTGCAGTACTTC. This gives the protein CASSFRDRGQVQYF.

This clonotype was counted at least ten times. The chain has TRBV30 and TRBJ2-7, with TRBD2 matching 9 bases. The V and J ends lost 3 bases and 9 bases, in that order; junction bases with no gene match: 12. The CDR3 is 14 residues long. CDR1 is GTSNPN and CDR2 is SVGIG in the germline V gene (reference sequence). The CDR3 here is CAWRKAGGPLGQYF. The CDR3 region has the DNA TGTGCCTGGAGGAAGGCGGGAGGGCCTTTGGGGCAGTACTTC. The full variable domain, in which reference TRBV30 and TRBJ2-7 provide the parts outside the CDR3, is SQTIHQWPATLVQPVGSPLSLECTVEGTSNPNLYWYRQAAGRGLQLLFYSVGIGQISSEVPQNLSASRPQDRQFILSSKKLLLSDSGFYLCAWRKAGGPLGQYFGPGTRLTVT.

This clonotype appeared many times. The gene calls are TRBV2 and TRBJ2-7; 7 bases line up with TRBD1. Germline CDR1 is SNHLY and CDR2 is FYNNEI. This CDR3 comprises 14 residues. With 8 bases clipped from V and 4 bases from J, the junction kept 11 bases outside the gene matches. The CDR3 coding sequence is TGTGCCAGCCTGCTGACAGGGTTTAAGTACGAGCAGTACTTC. It yields the protein CASLLTGFKYEQYF.

This clonotype has ten or more counts. V gene TRBV30 combines with J gene TRBJ2-7; D possibly corresponds to TRBD1 (6 bases). The CDR3 has 13 amino acids. CDR1 GTSNPN and CDR2 SVGIG come from the germline V gene (reference sequence). V lost 2 bases, J lost 0 bases, and 8 bases lay in between. The CDR3 nucleotides are TGTGCCTGGAGTCTGGGGGCCTCCTACGAGCAGTACTTC. Its protein product is CAWSLGASYEQYF.

This clonotype appeared many times. The chain combines TRBV6-1 with TRBJ2-7; 12 bases match TRBD2. The CDR3 length is 16 residues. The germline CDR1 and CDR2 sequences are MNHNS and SASEGT. With 6 bases clipped from V and 0 bases from J, the junction kept 6 bases outside the gene matches. The CDR3 sequence is CASRRLAGASSYEQYF. Written as DNA, the CDR3 is TGTGCCAGCAGACGACTAGCGGGGGCTAGCTCCTACGAGCAGTACTTC.

This clonotype was counted many times. The V gene is TRBV18, the J gene TRBJ2-7; D not resolved. The V and J ends lost 3 bases and 2 bases respectively, with 11 bases between them. Germline assignment: CDR1 KGHSH and CDR2 LQKENI. The CDR3 is made up of 14 amino acids. As DNA, the CDR3 is TGTGCCAGCTCACCCCGACGAGACACCTACGAGCAGTACTTC. This codes for CASSPRRDTYEQYF.

The V call is TRBV30, the J call TRBJ1-5; a possible D gene is TRBD1 (5 bases). V was shortened by 4 bases and J by 1 base, with 8 bases between the two germline ends. The CDR3 length is 13 residues. Germline-derived CDR1 and CDR2 are GTSNPN and SVGIG (reference sequence). CDR3: CAWTRDSNQPQHF. Here the CDR3 DNA reads TGTGCCTGGACTAGGGACAGCAATCAGCCCCAGCATTTT.

This clonotype was seen at least ten times. The J gene is TRBJ2-2, the V gene TRBV12-3 or TRBV12-4; 10 nucleotides agree with TRBD2. The CDR3 covers 14 residues. V dropped 2 bases and J dropped 6; count of bases not matched to a gene: 0. The CDR3 here is CASSLLAGAGELFF. CDR3 sequence (DNA): TGTGCCAGCAGTTTACTAGCGGGAGCCGGGGAGCTGTTTTTT.

This clonotype was counted at least ten times. This sequence joins TRBV12-3 or TRBV12-4 and TRBJ2-7, with a possible D match to TRBD1 (6 bases). The CDR3 covers 14 residues. The V end was cut by 3 bases, the J end by 0 bases, with 9 bases between. The CDR3 DNA sequence: TGTGCCAGCAGTTTGCAGGGGCTCTCCTACGAGCAGTACTTC. Its protein is CASSLQGLSYEQYF.

This clonotype turned up a few times. The CDR3 DNA reads TGTGCCAGCAGTGGCAAGGGCAGGGGTGTCTATGGCTACACCTTC. Translation: CASSGKGRGVYGYTF. The gene calls are TRBV11-2 and TRBJ1-2, with D possibly being TRBD1 (6 bases). The CDR3 spans 15 residues. Trimming cost V 6 bases and J 4 bases, with 18 bases left between them. Germline values: CDR1 SGHAT, CDR2 FQNNGV.